This is a list of T cell receptor beta chains from one sample in a study of identical twins. TCRdb re-called the 5' RACE reads with MiXCR, one entry per CDR3 protein. Of about 470,000 distinct CDR3 sequences listed, 24% are singletons. These data were also filed under a second study, of T cells expressing NK-cell markers.

The sequencing sample was made of CD4+ T cells sorted from blood. Source of these receptors: a woman between 18 and 30 years old in good health. CDR3s include the opening cysteine and the closing phenylalanine or tryptophan. Each record gives: D gene, V gene, clone size, J gene, CDR3 length, CDR3 protein, CDR3 DNA. D genes are given only for firm matches. Only some rows state a clone size, as once, few, many or a class for expanded clones.

d_gene: -; v_gene: TRBV20-1; abundance: many; j_gene: TRBJ2-5; len: 13; CDR3aa: CSAALGGGETQYF; CDR3nt: TGCAGTGCCGCGTTGGGGGGTGGAGAGACCCAGTACTTC
d_gene: TRBD2; v_gene: TRBV12-3/TRBV12-4; abundance: -; j_gene: TRBJ2-3; len: 15; CDR3aa: CASSLTSGTADTQYF; CDR3nt: TGTGCCAGCAGCCTGACTAGCGGGACGGCAGATACGCAGTATTTT
d_gene: TRBD1; v_gene: TRBV6-5; abundance: few; j_gene: TRBJ1-5; len: 13; CDR3aa: CASSYDRVQPQHF; CDR3nt: TGTGCCAGCAGTTACGACAGGGTTCAGCCCCAGCATTTT
d_gene: -; v_gene: TRBV7-9; abundance: -; j_gene: TRBJ2-7; len: 13; CDR3aa: CATLKLGQGEQYF; CDR3nt: TGTGCCACCCTAAAGCTCGGGCAGGGCGAGCAGTACTTC
d_gene: TRBD2; v_gene: TRBV7-2; abundance: few; j_gene: TRBJ2-3; len: 15; CDR3aa: CASRRTSGAADTQYF; CDR3nt: TGTGCCAGCAGAAGGACTAGCGGGGCAGCAGATACGCAGTATTTT
d_gene: -; v_gene: TRBV2; abundance: few; j_gene: TRBJ2-3; len: 12; CDR3aa: CASKRDTDTQYF; CDR3nt: TGTGCCAGCAAGAGAGACACAGATACGCAGTATTTT
d_gene: -; v_gene: TRBV2; abundance: -; j_gene: TRBJ2-5; len: 13; CDR3aa: CAIGRGFEGAQYF; CDR3nt: TGTGCCATAGGTCGTGGGTTCGAAGGGGCCCAGTACTTC
d_gene: -; v_gene: TRBV7-2; abundance: -; j_gene: TRBJ2-2; len: 17; CDR3aa: CASSLVGFARNTGELFF; CDR3nt: TGTGCCAGCAGCTTAGTCGGTTTCGCGAGGAACACCGGGGAGCTGTTTTTT
d_gene: -; v_gene: TRBV6-1; abundance: -; j_gene: TRBJ1-1; len: 14; CDR3aa: CASRNRRGLTEAFF; CDR3nt: TGTGCCAGCAGGAACCGCCGGGGGCTCACTGAAGCTTTCTTT
d_gene: -; v_gene: TRBV20-1; abundance: -; j_gene: TRBJ2-7; len: 12; CDR3aa: CSAVKPPGSSYF; CDR3nt: TGCAGTGCCGTAAAACCCCCAGGGAGCTCGTACTTC
d_gene: TRBD2; v_gene: TRBV2; abundance: -; j_gene: TRBJ2-3; len: 16; CDR3aa: CASSLRLAGSADTQYF; CDR3nt: TGTGCCAGCAGCCTCCGACTAGCGGGGTCGGCAGATACGCAGTATTTT
d_gene: -; v_gene: TRBV7-9; abundance: -; j_gene: TRBJ2-7; len: 14; CDR3aa: CASSLSGAAYEQYF; CDR3nt: TGTGCCAGCAGCTTATCCGGCGCGGCCTACGAGCAGTACTTC
d_gene: -; v_gene: TRBV25-1; abundance: many; j_gene: TRBJ2-7; len: 13; CDR3aa: CASSDNEGYEQYF; CDR3nt: TGTGCCAGCAGTGATAACGAGGGCTACGAGCAGTACTTC
d_gene: -; v_gene: TRBV11-3; abundance: few; j_gene: TRBJ2-5; len: 15; CDR3aa: CASSWNRVGQETQYF; CDR3nt: TGTGCCAGCAGCTGGAACAGGGTGGGTCAAGAGACCCAGTACTTC
d_gene: TRBD1; v_gene: TRBV5-1; abundance: few; j_gene: TRBJ2-7; len: 14; CDR3aa: CASSPGQASYEQYF; CDR3nt: TGCGCCAGCAGCCCGGGACAGGCCTCCTACGAGCAGTACTTC
d_gene: TRBD2; v_gene: TRBV2; abundance: -; j_gene: TRBJ2-2; len: 14; CDR3aa: CASSIAGPPGELFF; CDR3nt: TGTGCCAGCAGTATAGCGGGGCCCCCCGGGGAGCTGTTTTTT
d_gene: TRBD2; v_gene: TRBV20-1; abundance: -; j_gene: TRBJ2-7; len: 14; CDR3aa: CSARGTSGVDEQYF; CDR3nt: TGCAGTGCTAGAGGGACTAGCGGAGTCGACGAGCAGTACTTC
d_gene: -; v_gene: TRBV12-3/TRBV12-4; abundance: once; j_gene: TRBJ2-2; len: 13; CDR3aa: CASTSWVSGELFF; CDR3nt: TGTGCCAGCACTAGTTGGGTCAGCGGGGAGCTGTTTTTT
d_gene: -; v_gene: TRBV21-1; abundance: -; j_gene: TRBJ2-1; len: 16; CDR3aa: CASSKGSLDLGDEQFF; CDR3nt: TGTGCCAGCAGCAAAGGGTCCCTGGACCTAGGCGATGAGCAGTTCTTC